This T cell receptor beta chain emerged from a study of T-cell memory formation after mild COVID-19. Study summary: TCR clusters were largely donor specific. Study-level points and caveats: Prior to infection, memory already included some responding clones, suggesting cross-reactive memory joined. Contracting clones from day 15 to 85 showed balanced CD4/CD8; later expanders favored CD4+.

Germline V gene data show CDR1 as KGHDR and CDR2 as SFDVKD. The V gene end was trimmed by 9 bases and the J gene end by 7 bases; junction bases not matched to a gene: 7. CDR3 length equals 12 residues. A remark on this clonotype: Its target is not known.

One entry per CDR3 protein results from TCRdb running MiXCR on the 5' RACE reads. In the table there are hundreds of thousands of distinct CDR3 sequences, under 30% of which are singletons. The sample was PBMCs or a T cell subset sorted from them (not recorded which). This sequence was found in an adult woman who had mild COVID-19 (a few samples of this study predate the infection). Cell type and time point are not known. The chain recombines TRBV24-1 with TRBJ2-5, with 7 bases aligning to TRBD1. In nucleotides, the CDR3 is TGTGCCACCTCACAGGGGCCAGGGACCCAGTACTTC. Translated: CATSQGPGTQYF.